The sequence of this T cell receptor beta chain was determined in a study of blood T cells in healthy people across ages. Turning to this clonotype: Its target is unknown.

Study results and caveats: Per million T cells, TCR beta diversity dropped about linearly as age rose.

The CDR3 covers 12 residues. Germline V gene sequence: CDR1 SGHRS, CDR2 YFSETQ. A J-beta primer mix and a sample-barcoded 5' primer were used in a second PCR of about 7 to 12 cycles. TCRdb fed the 5' RACE reads into MiXCR, producing one record per CDR3 protein. There are fewer than 1,000,000 distinct CDR3 sequences in the sample; 46% occur only once, and about a sixth lies in the top ten. Sequencing was carried out using blood. This clonotype was obtained from a man older than 75 in good health. The chain couples TRBV5-1 to TRBJ2-5; unclear D gene. The DNA end favors TRBJ2-7, so the J call may be wrong. In DNA form, the CDR3 reads TGCGCCAGCAGCCTGGACGGACCCGAGCAGTACTTC. Amino acids: CASSLDGPEQYF.